These 3 T cell receptor beta chains were sequenced from one sample in a study of graft-versus-host responses after intestinal transplantation. Profiled with immunoSEQ multiplex PCR; TCRdb holds only in-frame clones, not every one. The sample shows some 10,000 clones, about 80% of them seen only once. The starting material, graft tissue, was processed to release intraepithelial and lamina propria lymphocytes. Here the sequenced sample was ileum tissue, taken 23 days after intestinal transplant. All receptors derive from a human patient who received an intestinal transplant, so some T cells may come from the graft donor.

This chain links TRBV5-1 with TRBJ1-5; D is uncertain. The CDR3 has 14 amino acids. V lost 1 base, J lost 7 bases, and 12 bases lay in between. Per the germline V gene, CDR1 is SGHRS and CDR2 is YFSETQ. CDR3 sequence (DNA): TGCGCCAGCAGCTTGTATCCGGTCGGACAGCCCCAGCATTTT. It encodes CASSLYPVGQPQHF.

This sequence joins TRBV5-1 and TRBJ2-3; TRBD1 agrees at 7 bases. Germline V gene data show CDR1 as SGHRS and CDR2 as YFSETQ. This CDR3 contains 14 residues. This chain's CDR3 is CATGTEDLTDTQYF. DNA for the CDR3: TGCGCGACCGGGACAGAGGATCTCACAGATACGCAGTATTTT.

V is TRBV29-1 and J is TRBJ1-2, with TRBD1 identical over 9 bases. Germline V gene lookup returns CDR1 SQVTM and CDR2 ANQGSEA. Trimming took 6 bases from V and 0 from J; bases not matched to a gene: 8. This CDR3 region has 15 residues. The CDR3 spells CSVRDREKANYGYTF. The CDR3 DNA follows: TGCAGCGTCCGGGACAGGGAGAAGGCTAACTATGGCTACACCTTC.